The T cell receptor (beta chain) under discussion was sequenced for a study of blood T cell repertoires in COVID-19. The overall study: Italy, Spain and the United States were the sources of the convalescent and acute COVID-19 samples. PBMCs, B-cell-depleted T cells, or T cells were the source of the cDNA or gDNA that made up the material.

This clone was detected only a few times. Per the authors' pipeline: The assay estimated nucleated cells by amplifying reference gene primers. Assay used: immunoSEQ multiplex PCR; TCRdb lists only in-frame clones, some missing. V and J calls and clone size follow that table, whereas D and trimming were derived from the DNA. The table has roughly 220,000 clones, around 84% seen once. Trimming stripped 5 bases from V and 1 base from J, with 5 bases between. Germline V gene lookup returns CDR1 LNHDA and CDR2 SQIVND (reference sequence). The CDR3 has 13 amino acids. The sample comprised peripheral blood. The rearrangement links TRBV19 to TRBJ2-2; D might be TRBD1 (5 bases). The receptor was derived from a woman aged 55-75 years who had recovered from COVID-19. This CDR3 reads CASSDRNTGELFF. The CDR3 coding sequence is TGTGCCAGTAGTGACAGGAACACCGGGGAGCTGTTTTTT.